A selection of T cell receptor beta chains follows, all from one sample in a study of T cell responses to AZD1222 COVID-19 vaccine. Only in-frame clones appear in the TCRdb table, and some are missing; sequencing was by immunoSEQ multiplex PCR. The table shows 100,000 to 150,000 clones, with around 84% occurring only once. This specimen was peripheral blood, taken 28 days after the second AZD1222 dose. All receptors come from an adult who received the AZD1222 COVID-19 vaccine. CDR3s include the opening cysteine and the closing phenylalanine or tryptophan.

V gene	J gene	CDR3 length	CDR3 protein
TRBV12-5	TRBJ2-3	14	CASGLSLSQDTQYF
TRBV6-6	TRBJ1-4	14	CASRAKAPNEKLFF
TRBV4-1	TRBJ2-7	14	CASTPGQVPSEQYF
TRBV10-3	TRBJ1-1	11	CAIGNEAEAFF
TRBV27	TRBJ2-3	17	CASASGAGGFFTDTQYF
TRBV7-6	TRBJ2-7	15	CASSLVAGDVYEQYF
TRBV5-4	TRBJ2-5	14	CASSLFQGAETQYF
TRBV19	TRBJ1-4	12	CASSTLNEKLFF
TRBV10-1	TRBJ1-5	15	CATRGVGPHDQPQHF
TRBV30	TRBJ2-4	17	CAWEVAGRTLAKNIQYF
TRBV6-2/TRBV6-3	TRBJ2-3	16	CASSYLMGEAMDTQYF
TRBV19	TRBJ1-5	17	CASSISWRLRSNQPQHF
TRBV9	TRBJ2-4	14	CASSVGQSKNIQYF
TRBV7-9	TRBJ2-3	15	CASSLESGVTDTQYF
TRBV9	TRBJ2-1	15	CASSHSGTANNEQFF
TRBV6-4	TRBJ2-3	16	CASSDSTSGGTDTQYF
TRBV1	TRBJ2-3	19	CTSSQVPSRASGITDTQYF
TRBV6-5	TRBJ1-5	15	CASSSAGYSNQPQHF
TRBV27	TRBJ2-7	15	CASSPSSSSSYEQYF
TRBV28	TRBJ2-2	16	CASSLIGSGNTGELFF
TRBV7-2	TRBJ2-1	17	CASRLRSGALRYNEQFF
TRBV5-4	TRBJ1-4	16	CASSSIEQGANEKLFF
TRBV21-1	TRBJ1-4	13	CASSKGTNEKLFF
TRBV4-1	TRBJ1-1	14	CASSQDAGGTEAFF
TRBV28	TRBJ1-2	12	CASSFSAYGYTF
TRBV19	TRBJ1-2	15	CASNGQASANYGYTF